This TCR beta chain was identified during a study of blood T cell repertoires in COVID-19. Across the study: Both acute and convalescent COVID-19 samples were obtained from the United States, Italy and Spain.

Authors' analysis steps: Researchers report that nucleated cell counts were estimated from reference gene primer amplification. Repertoires were generated with immunoSEQ multiplex PCR, while TCRdb's copy carries only in-frame clones and drops some. V, J and clone size are those of that table, while D and trimming were read from the DNA. The sample holds about 110,000 clones; less than 90% are singletons and the top ten take around 4%. Germline V CDR1 and CDR2: SGHTA, FQGNSA. This CDR3 region has 15 residues. V shed 5 bases and J shed 0 bases, with 12 bases lying between them. This clonotype originated in a man aged 50-60 years with acute or convalescent COVID-19. The sequenced sample was peripheral blood. This rearrangement joins TRBV7-2 to TRBJ2-3, with a possible D match to TRBD2 (5 bases). CDR3 in amino acids: CASSATPGSTDTQYF. The CDR3, as DNA: TGTGCCAGCAGCGCAACTCCGGGGAGCACAGATACGCAGTATTTT.